The clone carrying this T cell receptor (beta chain) appeared many times. The target antigen is unknown. For TCR, cDNA came from 5'RACE template switching, which added a universal primer site and UMIs. MiXCR, run by TCRdb on the 5' RACE reads, gives a single entry per CDR3 protein. The sample lists about 220,000 distinct CDR3 sequences; about 3% were seen once. Trimming took 1 base from V and 2 from J, leaving 8 bases between them. There are 14 residues in the CDR3. Germline assignment: CDR1 SEHNR and CDR2 FQNEAQ (reference sequence). The entry originates in a study of T cells after yellow fever vaccination. General study points: Compared with primary, the secondary response was weaker and peaked at day 5, not 15. Clonotypes appearing in both CD4 and CD8 compartments existed, and their share was small.

Sequencing was performed on CD4+ T cells sorted from PBMCs, taken 10 days after the yellow fever booster vaccination. This chain connects TRBV7-9 to TRBJ1-2; no clear D gene. This clonotype was obtained from a man aged 18 to 30 who received the YFV17D yellow fever vaccine. The CDR3 region is CASSLGTGNYGYTF. The CDR3 DNA sequence: TGTGCCAGCAGCTTAGGGACCGGCAACTATGGCTACACCTTC.